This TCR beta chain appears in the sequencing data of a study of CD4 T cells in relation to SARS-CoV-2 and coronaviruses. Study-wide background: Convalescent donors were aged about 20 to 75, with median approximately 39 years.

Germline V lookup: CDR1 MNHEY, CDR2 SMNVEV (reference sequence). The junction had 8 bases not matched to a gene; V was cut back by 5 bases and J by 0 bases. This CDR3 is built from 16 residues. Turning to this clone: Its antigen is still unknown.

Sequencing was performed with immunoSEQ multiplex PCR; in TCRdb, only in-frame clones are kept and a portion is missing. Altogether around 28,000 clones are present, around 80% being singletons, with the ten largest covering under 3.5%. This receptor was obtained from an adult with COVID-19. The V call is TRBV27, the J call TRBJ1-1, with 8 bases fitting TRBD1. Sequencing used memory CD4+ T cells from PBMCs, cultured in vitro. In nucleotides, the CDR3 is TGTGCCAGCAGTAACCCCTCAGGGGGCTTGAACACTGAAGCTTTCTTT. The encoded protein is CASSNPSGGLNTEAFF.